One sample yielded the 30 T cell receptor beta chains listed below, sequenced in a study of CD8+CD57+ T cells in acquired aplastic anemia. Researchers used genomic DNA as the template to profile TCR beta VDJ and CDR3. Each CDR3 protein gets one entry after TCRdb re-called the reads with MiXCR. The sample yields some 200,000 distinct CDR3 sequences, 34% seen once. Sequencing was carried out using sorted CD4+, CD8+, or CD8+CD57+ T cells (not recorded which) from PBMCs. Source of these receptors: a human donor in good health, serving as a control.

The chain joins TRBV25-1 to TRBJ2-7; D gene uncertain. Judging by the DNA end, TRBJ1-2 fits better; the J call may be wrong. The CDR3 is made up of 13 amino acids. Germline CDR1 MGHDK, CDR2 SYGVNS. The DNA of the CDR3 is TGTGCCAGCAGTGAAATTGCAGGCGGTGGCTACACCTTC. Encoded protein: CASSEIAGGGYTF.

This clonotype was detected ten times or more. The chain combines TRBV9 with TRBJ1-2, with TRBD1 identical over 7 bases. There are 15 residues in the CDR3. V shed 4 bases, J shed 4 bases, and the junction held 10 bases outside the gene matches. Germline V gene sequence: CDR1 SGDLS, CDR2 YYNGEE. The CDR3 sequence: CASSPLSGQVYGYTF. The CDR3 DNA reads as TGTGCCAGCAGCCCTCTGTCCGGACAGGTCTATGGCTACACCTTC.

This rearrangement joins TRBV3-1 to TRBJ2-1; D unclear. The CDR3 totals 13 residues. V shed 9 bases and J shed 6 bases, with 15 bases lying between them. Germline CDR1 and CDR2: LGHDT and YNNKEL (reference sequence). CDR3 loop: CASSVGGTNEQFF. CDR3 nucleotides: TGTGCCAGTTCAGTCGGCGGAACCAATGAGCAGTTCTTC.

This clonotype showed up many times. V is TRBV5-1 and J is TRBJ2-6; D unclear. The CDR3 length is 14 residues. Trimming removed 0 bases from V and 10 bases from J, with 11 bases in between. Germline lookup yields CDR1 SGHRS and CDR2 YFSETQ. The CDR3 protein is CASSLGQTENVLTF. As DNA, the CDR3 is TGCGCCAGCAGCTTGGGTCAGACTGAAAACGTCCTGACTTTC.

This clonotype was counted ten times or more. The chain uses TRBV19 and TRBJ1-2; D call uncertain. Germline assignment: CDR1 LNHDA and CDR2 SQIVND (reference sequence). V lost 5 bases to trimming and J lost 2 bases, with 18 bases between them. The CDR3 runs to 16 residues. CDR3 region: CASSLRRMVSNYGYTF. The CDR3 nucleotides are TGTGCCAGTAGTCTGAGGCGGATGGTCTCAAACTATGGCTACACCTTC.

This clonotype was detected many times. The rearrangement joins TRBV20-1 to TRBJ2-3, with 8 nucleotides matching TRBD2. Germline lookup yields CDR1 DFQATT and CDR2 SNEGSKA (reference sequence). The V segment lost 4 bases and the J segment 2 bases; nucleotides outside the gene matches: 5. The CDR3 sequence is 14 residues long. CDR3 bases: TGCAGTGCTAAACCAGCGGGGGTCACAGATACGCAGTATTTT. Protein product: CSAKPAGVTDTQYF.

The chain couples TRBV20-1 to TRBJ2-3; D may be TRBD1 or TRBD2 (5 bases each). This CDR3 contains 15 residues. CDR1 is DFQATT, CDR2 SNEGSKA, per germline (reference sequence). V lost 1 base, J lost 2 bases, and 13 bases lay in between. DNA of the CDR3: TGCAGTGCTAGAGGTGTGGGGGATTACACAGATACGCAGTATTTT. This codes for CSARGVGDYTDTQYF.

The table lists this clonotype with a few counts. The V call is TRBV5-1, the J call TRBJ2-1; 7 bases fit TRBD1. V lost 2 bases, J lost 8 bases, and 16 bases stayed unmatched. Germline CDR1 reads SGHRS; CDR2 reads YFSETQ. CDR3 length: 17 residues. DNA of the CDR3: TGCGCCAGCAGCTTTTCAGCCTACTACCAAGGGGGCGATGAGCAGTTCTTC. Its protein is CASSFSAYYQGGDEQFF.

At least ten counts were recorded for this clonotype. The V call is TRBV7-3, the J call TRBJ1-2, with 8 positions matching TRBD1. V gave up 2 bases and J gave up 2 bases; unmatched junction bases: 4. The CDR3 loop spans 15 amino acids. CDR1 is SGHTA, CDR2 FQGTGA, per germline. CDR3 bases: TGTGCCAGCAGCTTAGGAGGACAGGGAAACTATGGCTACACCTTC. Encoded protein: CASSLGGQGNYGYTF.

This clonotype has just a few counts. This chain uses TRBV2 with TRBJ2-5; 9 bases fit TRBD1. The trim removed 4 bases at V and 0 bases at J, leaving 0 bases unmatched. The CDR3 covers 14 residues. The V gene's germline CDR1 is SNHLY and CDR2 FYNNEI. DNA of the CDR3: TGTGCCAGCAGTGGGACAGGGGACCAAGAGACCCAGTACTTC. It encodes CASSGTGDQETQYF.

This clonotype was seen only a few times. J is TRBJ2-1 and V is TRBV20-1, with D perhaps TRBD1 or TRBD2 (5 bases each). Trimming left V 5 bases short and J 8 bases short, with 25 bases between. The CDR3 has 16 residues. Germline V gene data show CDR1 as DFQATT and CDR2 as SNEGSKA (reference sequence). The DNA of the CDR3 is TGCAGTGCTTCCCCCCGACTCCTTCGAGGGACGGATGAGCAGTTCTTC. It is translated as CSASPRLLRGTDEQFF.

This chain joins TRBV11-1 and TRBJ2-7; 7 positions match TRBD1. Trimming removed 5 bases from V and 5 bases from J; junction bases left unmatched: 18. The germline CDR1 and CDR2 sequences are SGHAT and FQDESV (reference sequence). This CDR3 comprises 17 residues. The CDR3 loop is CASSVTPTYRGSDEQYF. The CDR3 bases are TGTGCCAGCAGCGTGACGCCTACTTACAGGGGATCGGACGAGCAGTACTTC.

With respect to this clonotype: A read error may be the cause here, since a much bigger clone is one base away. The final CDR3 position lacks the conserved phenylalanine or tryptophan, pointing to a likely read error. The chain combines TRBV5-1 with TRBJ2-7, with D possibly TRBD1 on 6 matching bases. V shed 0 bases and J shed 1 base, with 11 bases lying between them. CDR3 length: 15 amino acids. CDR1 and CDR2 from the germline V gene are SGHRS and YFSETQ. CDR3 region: CASSLGQVPSYEQYL. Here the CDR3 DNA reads TGCGCCAGCAGCTTGGGACAGGTGCCTTCCTACGAGCAGTACCTC.

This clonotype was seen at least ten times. In DNA, the CDR3 is TGTGCCAGCAGCCAGGGAATCGGAAGGGACAATGAGCAGTTCTTC. It codes for CASSQGIGRDNEQFF. The V gene is TRBV14, the J gene TRBJ2-1; D call uncertain. Deletions cut 3 bases from V and 5 bases from J, with 14 bases between. The CDR3 spans 15 residues. CDR1 is SGHDN and CDR2 is FVKESK in the germline V gene. Full variable domain (missing parts from reference TRBV14 and TRBJ2-1): EAGVTQFPSHSVIEKGQTVTLRCDPISGHDNLYWYRRVMGKEIKFLLHFVKESKQDESGMPNNRFLAERTGGTYSTLKVQPAELEDSGVYFCASSQGIGRDNEQFFGPGTRLTVL.

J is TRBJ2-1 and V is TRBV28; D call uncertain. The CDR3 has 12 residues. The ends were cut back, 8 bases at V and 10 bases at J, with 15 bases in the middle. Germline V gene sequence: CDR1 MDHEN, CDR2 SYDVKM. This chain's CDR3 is CASYDTYYEQFF. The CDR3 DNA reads TGTGCCAGCTATGACACCTACTACGAGCAGTTCTTC.

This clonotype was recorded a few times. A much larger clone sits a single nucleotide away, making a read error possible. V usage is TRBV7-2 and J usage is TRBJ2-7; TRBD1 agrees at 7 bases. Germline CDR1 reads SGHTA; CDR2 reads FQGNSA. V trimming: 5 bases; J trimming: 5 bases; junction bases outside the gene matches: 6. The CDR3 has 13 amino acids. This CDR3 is CASSANRGHEQYF. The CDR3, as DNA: TGTGCCAGCAGCGCGAACAGGGGCCACGAGCAGTACTTC.

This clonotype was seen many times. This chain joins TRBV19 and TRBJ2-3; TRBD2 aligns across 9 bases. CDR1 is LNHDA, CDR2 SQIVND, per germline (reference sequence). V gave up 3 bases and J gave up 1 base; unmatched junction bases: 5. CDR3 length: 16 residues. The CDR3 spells CASSMVAGVGTDTQYF. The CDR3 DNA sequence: TGTGCCAGTAGTATGGTAGCGGGAGTTGGCACAGATACGCAGTATTTT.

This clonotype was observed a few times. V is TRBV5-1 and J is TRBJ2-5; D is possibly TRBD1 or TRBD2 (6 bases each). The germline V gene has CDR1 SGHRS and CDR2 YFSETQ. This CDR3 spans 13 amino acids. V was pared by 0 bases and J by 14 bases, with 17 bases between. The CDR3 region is CASSLELDGGPYF. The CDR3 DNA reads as TGCGCCAGCAGCTTGGAGCTGGACGGGGGCCCCTACTTC.

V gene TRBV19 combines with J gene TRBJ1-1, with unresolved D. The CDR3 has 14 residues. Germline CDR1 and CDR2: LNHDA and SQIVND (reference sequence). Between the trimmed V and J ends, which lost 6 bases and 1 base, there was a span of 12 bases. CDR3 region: CASSHPGWNTEAFF. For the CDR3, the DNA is TGTGCCAGTAGCCACCCGGGGTGGAACACTGAAGCTTTCTTT.

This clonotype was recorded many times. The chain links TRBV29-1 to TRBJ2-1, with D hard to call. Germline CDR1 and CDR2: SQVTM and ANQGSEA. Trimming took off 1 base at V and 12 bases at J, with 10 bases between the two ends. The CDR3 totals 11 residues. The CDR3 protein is CSVEGPKGQFF. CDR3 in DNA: TGCAGCGTTGAAGGCCCCAAGGGGCAGTTCTTC.

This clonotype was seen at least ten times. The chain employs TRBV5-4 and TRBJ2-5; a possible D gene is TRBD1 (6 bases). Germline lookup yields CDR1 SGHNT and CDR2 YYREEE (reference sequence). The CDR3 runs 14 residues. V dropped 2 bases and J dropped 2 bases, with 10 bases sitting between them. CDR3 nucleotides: TGTGCCAGCAGCTTCGGTGACAGGCAAGAGACCCAGTACTTC. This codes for CASSFGDRQETQYF.

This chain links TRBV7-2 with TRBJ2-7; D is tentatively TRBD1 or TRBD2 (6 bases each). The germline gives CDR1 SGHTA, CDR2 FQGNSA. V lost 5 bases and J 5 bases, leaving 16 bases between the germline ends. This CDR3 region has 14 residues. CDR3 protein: CASSALGGSHEQYV. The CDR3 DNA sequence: TGTGCCAGCAGCGCCCTAGGGGGGTCCCACGAGCAGTACGTC.

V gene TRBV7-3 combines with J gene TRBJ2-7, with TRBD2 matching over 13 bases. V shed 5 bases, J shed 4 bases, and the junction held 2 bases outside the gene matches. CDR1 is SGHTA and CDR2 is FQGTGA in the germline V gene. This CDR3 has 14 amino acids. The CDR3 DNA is TGTGCCAGCAGCACGGGACTAGCGGGGTACGAGCAGTACTTC. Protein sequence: CASSTGLAGYEQYF.

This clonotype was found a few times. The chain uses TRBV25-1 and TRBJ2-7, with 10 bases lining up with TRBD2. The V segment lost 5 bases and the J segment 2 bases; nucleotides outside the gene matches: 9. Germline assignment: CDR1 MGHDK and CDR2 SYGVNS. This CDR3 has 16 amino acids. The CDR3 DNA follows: TGTGCCAGCAGTCCGCAAGCGGGAGGGTGGACCTACGAGCAGTACTTC. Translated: CASSPQAGGWTYEQYF.

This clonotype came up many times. CDR3 DNA: TGCGCCAGCAGCTCACAGGGGAATGGCTACACCTTC. As protein: CASSSQGNGYTF. The chain joins TRBV5-1 to TRBJ1-2, with 7 positions matching TRBD1. The germline V gene has CDR1 SGHRS and CDR2 YFSETQ. The J segment lost 6 bases and the V segment lost 3 bases, leaving 2 bases of the junction unmatched. The CDR3 extends over 12 amino acids.

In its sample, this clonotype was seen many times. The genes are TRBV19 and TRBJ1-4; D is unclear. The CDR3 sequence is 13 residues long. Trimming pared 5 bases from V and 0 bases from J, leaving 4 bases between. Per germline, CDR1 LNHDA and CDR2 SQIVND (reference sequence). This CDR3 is CASSQATNEKLFF. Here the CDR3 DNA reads TGTGCCAGTAGTCAAGCAACTAATGAAAAACTGTTTTTT.

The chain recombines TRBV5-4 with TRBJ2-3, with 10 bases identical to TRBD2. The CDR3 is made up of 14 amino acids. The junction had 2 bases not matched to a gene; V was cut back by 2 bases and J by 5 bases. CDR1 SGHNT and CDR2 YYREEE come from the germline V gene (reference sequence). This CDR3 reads CASSLSSGRDTQYF. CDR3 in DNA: TGTGCCAGCAGCTTATCTAGCGGGAGAGATACGCAGTATTTT.

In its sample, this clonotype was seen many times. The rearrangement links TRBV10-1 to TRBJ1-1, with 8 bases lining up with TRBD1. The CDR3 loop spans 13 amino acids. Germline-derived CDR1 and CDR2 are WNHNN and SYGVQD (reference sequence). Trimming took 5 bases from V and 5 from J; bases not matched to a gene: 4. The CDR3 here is CASSMDRETEAFF. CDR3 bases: TGCGCCAGCAGTATGGACAGGGAAACTGAAGCTTTCTTT.

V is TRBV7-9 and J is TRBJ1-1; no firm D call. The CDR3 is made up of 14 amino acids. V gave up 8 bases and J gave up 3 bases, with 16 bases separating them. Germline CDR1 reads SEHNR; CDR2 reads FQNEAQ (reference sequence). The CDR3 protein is CASSPGAGDTEAFF. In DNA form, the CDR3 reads TGTGCCAGCTCACCCGGAGCGGGAGACACTGAAGCTTTCTTT.

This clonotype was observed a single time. The CDR3 spells CSAGRDRGRGYTF. The CDR3 nucleotides read TGCAGTGCTGGCCGGGACAGGGGACGTGGCTACACCTTC. This chain uses TRBV20-1 with TRBJ1-2; 10 nucleotides agree with TRBD1. CDR1 DFQATT and CDR2 SNEGSKA come from the germline V gene (reference sequence). The CDR3 runs 13 residues. The V segment lost 5 bases and the J segment 7 bases; nucleotides outside the gene matches: 7.